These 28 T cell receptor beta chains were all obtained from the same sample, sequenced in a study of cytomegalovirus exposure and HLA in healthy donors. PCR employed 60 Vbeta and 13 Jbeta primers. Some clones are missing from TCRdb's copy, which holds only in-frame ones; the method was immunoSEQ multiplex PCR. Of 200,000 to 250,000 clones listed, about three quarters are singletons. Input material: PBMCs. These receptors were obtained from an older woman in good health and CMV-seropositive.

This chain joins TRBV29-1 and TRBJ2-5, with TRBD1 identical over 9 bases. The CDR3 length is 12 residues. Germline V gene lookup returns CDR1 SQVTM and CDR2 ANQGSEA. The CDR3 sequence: CSLEGRTGAQYF. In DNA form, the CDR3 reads TGCTCCCTCGAGGGGCGGACAGGGGCCCAGTACTTC.

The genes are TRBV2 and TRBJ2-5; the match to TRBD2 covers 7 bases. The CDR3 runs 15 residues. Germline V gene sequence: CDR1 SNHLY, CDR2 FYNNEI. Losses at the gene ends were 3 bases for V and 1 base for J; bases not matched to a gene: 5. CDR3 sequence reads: CASSDRGRVQETQYF. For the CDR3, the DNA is TGTGCCAGCAGTGATCGAGGGAGGGTCCAAGAGACCCAGTACTTC.

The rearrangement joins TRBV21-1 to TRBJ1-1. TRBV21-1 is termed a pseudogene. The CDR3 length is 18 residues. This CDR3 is CASSKLLVPGGGNTEAFF. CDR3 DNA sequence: TGTGCCAGCAGCAAACTACTCGTACCTGGAGGAGGGAACACTGAAGCTTTCTTT.

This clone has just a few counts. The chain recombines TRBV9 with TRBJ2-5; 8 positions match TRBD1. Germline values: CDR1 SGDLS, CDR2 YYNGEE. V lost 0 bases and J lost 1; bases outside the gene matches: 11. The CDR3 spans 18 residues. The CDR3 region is CASSVGVLTGGFQETQYF. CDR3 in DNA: TGTGCCAGCAGCGTAGGAGTCCTAACAGGGGGGTTCCAAGAGACCCAGTACTTC.

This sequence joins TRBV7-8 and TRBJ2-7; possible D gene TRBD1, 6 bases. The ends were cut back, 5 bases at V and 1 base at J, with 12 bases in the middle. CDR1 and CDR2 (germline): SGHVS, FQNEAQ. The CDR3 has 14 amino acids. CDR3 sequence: CASSPIGQSYEQYF. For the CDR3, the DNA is TGTGCCAGCAGCCCAATTGGACAGTCCTACGAGCAGTACTTC. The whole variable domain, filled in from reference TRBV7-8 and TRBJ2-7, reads GAGVSQSPRYKVAKRGQDVALRCDPISGHVSLFWYQQALGQGPEFLTYFQNEAQLDKSGLPSDRFFAERPEGSVSTLKIQRTQQEDSAVYLCASSPIGQSYEQYFGPGTRLTVT.

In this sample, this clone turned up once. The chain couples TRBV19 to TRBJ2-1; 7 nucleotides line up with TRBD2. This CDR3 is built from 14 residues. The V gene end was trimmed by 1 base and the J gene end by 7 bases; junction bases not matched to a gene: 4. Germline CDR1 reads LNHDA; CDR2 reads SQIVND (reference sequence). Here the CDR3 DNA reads TGTGCCAGTAGTATAGGGGGGGGGTCGAATGAGCAGTTCTTC. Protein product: CASSIGGGSNEQFF.

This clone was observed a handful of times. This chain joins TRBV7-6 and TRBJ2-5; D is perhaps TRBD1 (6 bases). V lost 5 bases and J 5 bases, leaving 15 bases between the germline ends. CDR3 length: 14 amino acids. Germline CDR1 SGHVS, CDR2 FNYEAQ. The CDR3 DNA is TGTGCCAGCAGCCCGAGGGGGATGAGGGAGACCCAGTACTTC. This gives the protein CASSPRGMRETQYF.

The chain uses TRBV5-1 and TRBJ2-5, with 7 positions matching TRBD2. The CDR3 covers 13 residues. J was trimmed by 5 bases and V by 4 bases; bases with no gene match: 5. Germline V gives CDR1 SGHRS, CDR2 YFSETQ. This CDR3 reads CASSQVGGETQYF. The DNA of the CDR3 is TGCGCCAGCAGCCAGGTGGGAGGGGAGACCCAGTACTTC.

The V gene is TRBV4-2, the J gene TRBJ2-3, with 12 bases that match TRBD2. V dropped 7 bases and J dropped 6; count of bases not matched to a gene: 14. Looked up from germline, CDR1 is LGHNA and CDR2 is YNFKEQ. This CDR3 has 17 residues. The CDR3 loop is CASKEDSSGGAGDTQYF. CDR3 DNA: TGTGCCAGCAAGGAAGACTCTAGCGGGGGGGCAGGCGATACGCAGTATTTT.

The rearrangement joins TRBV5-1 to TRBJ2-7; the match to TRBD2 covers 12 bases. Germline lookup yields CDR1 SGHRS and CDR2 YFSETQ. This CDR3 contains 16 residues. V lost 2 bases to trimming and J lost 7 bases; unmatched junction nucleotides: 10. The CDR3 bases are TGCGCCAGCAGCTTATCCATAGGGACTAGCGGGTCGGAGCAGTACTTC. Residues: CASSLSIGTSGSEQYF.

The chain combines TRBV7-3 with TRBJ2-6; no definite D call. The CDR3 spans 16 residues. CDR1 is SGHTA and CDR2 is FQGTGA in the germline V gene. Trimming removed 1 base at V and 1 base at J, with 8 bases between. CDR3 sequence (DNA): TGTGCCAGCAGCTTAAGGGCCCTTTCTGGGGCCAACGTCCTGACTTTC. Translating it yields CASSLRALSGANVLTF.

The DNA for the CDR3 is TGTGCCTGGAGCGGGAACTATGGCTACACCTTC. Encoded protein: CAWSGNYGYTF. This chain links TRBV30 with TRBJ1-2, with D unclear. Germline CDR1 is GTSNPN and CDR2 is SVGIG (reference sequence). The CDR3 has 11 amino acids. Trimming removed 3 bases at V and 2 bases at J, with 4 bases between.

The CDR3 DNA is TGTGCCAGCTCTACCAGTCCGAGCGGGAGCGTGGGCAATGAGCAGTTCTTC. It specifies CASSTSPSGSVGNEQFF. V gene TRBV18 combines with J gene TRBJ2-1; 8 nucleotides align to TRBD2. The CDR3 length is 17 residues. Trimming removed 6 bases from V and 6 bases from J; junction bases left unmatched: 16. Per the germline V gene, CDR1 is KGHSH and CDR2 is LQKENI.

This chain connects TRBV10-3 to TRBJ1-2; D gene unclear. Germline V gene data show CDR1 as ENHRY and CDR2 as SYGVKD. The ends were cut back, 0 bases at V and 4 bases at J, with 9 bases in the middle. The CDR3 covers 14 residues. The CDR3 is CAISESIGSYGYTF. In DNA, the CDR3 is TGTGCCATCAGTGAGTCGATCGGGTCCTATGGCTACACCTTC.

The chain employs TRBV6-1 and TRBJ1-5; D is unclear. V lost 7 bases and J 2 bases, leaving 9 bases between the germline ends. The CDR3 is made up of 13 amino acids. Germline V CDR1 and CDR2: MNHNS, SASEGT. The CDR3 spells CASTLGGNQPQHF. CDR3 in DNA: TGTGCCAGCACCCTAGGCGGCAATCAGCCCCAGCATTTT.

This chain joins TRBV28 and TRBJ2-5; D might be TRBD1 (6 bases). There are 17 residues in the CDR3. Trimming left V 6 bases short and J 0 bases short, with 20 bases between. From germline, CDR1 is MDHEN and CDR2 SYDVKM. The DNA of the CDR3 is TGTGCCAGCAGCCTCACTTACCTCGACAGGCACCAAGAGACCCAGTACTTC. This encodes CASSLTYLDRHQETQYF.

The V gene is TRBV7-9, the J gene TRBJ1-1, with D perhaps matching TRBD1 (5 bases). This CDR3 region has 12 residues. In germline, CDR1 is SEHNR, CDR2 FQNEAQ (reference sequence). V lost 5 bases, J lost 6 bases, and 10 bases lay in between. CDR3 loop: CASSRREAEAFF. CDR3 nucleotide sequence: TGTGCCAGCAGCCGCAGGGAGGCTGAAGCTTTCTTT.

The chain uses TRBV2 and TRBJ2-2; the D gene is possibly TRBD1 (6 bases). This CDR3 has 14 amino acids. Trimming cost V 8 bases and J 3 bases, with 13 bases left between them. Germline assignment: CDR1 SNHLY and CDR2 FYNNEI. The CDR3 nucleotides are TGTGCCAGCGTGGGGACAACCTACACCGGGGAGCTGTTTTTT. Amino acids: CASVGTTYTGELFF.

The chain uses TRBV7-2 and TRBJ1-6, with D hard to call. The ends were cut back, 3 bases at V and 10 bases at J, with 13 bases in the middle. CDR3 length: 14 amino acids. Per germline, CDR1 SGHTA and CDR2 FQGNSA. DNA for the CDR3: TGTGCCAGCAGCTTTTCAGGCTCCTCATCACCCCTCCACTTT. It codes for CASSFSGSSSPLHF.

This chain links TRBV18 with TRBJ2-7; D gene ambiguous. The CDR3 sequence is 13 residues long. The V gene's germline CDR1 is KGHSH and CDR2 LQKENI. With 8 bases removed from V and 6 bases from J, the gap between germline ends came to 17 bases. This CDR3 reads CASMTYRGSEQYF. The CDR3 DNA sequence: TGTGCCAGCATGACCTACCGAGGCTCCGAGCAGTACTTC.

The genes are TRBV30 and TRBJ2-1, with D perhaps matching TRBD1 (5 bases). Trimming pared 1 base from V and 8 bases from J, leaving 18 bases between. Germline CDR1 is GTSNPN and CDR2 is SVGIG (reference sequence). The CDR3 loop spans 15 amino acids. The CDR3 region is CAWSEGFEQGDEQFF. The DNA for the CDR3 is TGTGCCTGGAGTGAGGGGTTTGAGCAGGGTGATGAGCAGTTCTTC.

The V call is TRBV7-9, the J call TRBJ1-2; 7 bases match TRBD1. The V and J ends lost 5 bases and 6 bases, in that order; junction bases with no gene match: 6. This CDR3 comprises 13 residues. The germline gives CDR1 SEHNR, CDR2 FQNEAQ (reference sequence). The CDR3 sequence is CASSPKGANGYTF. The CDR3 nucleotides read TGTGCCAGCAGCCCAAAGGGGGCAAATGGCTACACCTTC.

CDR3 loop: CASSSPDTITDGYTF. Here the CDR3 DNA reads TGTGCCAGCAGTTCCCCGGACACCATCACGGATGGCTACACCTTC. This chain uses TRBV6-5 with TRBJ1-2; D may be TRBD1 (5 bases). CDR3 length: 15 residues. Germline values: CDR1 MNHEY, CDR2 SVGAGI. The V and J ends lost 4 bases and 6 bases respectively, with 18 bases between them.

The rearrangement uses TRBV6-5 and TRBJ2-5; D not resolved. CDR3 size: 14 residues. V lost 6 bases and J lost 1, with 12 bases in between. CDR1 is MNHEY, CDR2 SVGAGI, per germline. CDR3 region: CASSTRQGQETQYF. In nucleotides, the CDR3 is TGTGCCAGCAGCACAAGACAAGGCCAAGAGACCCAGTACTTC.

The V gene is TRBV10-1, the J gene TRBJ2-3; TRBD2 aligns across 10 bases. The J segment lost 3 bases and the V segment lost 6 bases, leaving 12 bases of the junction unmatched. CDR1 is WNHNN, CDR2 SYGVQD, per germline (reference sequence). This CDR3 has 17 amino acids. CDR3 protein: CASSALSSGSRTDTQYF. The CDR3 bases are TGCGCCAGCAGCGCCCTTTCTAGCGGGAGTCGGACAGATACGCAGTATTTT.

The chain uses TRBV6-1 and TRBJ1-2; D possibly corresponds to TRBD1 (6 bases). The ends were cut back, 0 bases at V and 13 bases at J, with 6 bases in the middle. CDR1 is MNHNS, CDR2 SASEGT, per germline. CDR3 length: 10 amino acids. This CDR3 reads CASSEAGGTF. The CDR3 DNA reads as TGTGCCAGCAGTGAAGCAGGGGGCACCTTC.

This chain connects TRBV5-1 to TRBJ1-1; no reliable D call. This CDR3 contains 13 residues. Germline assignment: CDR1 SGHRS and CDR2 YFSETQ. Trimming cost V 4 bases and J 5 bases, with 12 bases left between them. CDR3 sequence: CASSNPGRTEAFF. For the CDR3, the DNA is TGCGCCAGCAGCAACCCGGGGAGAACTGAAGCTTTCTTT.

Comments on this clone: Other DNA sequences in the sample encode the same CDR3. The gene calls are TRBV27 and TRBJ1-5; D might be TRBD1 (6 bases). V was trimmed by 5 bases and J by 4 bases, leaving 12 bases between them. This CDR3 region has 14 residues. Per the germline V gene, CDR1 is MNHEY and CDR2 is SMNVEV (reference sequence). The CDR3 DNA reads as TGTGCCAGCAGTGGATACCAGGGGAATCAGCCCCAGCATTTT. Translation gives CASSGYQGNQPQHF.